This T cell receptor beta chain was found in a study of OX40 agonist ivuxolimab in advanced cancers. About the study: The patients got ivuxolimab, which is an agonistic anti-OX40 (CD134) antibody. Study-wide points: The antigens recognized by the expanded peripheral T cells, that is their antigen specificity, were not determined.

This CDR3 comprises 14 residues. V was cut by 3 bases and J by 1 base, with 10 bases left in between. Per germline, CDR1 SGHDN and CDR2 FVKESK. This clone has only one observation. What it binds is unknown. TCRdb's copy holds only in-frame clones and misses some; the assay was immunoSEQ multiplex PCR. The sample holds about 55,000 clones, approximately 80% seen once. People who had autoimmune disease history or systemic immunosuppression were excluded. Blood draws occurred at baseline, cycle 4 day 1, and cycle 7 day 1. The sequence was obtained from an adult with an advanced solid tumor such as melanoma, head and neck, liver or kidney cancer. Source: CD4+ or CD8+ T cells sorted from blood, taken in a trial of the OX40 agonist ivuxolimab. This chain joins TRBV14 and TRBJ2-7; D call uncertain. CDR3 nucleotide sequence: TGTGCCAGCAGCCAGAGGACGTATTCCTACGAGCAGTACTTC. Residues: CASSQRTYSYEQYF.